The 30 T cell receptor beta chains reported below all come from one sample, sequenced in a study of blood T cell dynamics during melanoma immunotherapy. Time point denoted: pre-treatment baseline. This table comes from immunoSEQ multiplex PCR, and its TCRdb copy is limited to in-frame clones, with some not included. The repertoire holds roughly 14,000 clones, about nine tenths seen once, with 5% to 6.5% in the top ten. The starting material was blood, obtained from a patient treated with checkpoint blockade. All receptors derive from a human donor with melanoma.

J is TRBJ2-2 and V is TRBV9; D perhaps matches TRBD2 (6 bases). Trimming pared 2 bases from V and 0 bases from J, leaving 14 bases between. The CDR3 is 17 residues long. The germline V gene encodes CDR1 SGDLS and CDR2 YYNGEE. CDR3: CASSVNPRDPNTGELFF. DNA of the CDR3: TGTGCCAGCAGCGTCAACCCGCGGGACCCGAACACCGGGGAGCTGTTTTTT.

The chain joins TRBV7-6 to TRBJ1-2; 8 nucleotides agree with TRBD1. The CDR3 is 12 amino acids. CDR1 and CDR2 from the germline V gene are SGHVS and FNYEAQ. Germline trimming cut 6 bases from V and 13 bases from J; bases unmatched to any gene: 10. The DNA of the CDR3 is TGTGCCAGCAGTGTTGACAGGGGCCCAAGCACCTTC. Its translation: CASSVDRGPSTF.

Written as DNA, the CDR3 is TGTGCCAGTAGCCCTGAGAGGCAGCCCCAGCATTTT. It is translated as CASSPERQPQHF. The chain links TRBV19 to TRBJ1-5, with unresolved D. Germline V gene lookup returns CDR1 LNHDA and CDR2 SQIVND (reference sequence). The CDR3 loop spans 12 amino acids. The germline V and J ends were trimmed by 6 bases and 7 bases, with 10 bases remaining between them.

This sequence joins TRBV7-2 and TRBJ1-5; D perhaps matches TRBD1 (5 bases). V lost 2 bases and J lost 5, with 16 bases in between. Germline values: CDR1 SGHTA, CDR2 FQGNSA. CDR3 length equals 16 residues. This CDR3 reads CASSLSVGRADQPQHF. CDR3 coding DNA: TGTGCCAGCAGCTTATCGGTGGGCAGGGCCGATCAGCCCCAGCATTTT. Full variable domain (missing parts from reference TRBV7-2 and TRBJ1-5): GAGVSQSPSNKVTEKGKDVELRCDPISGHTALYWYRQSLGQGLEFLIYFQGNSAPDKSGLPSDRFSAERTGGSVSTLTIQRTQQEDSAVYLCASSLSVGRADQPQHFGDGTRLSIL.

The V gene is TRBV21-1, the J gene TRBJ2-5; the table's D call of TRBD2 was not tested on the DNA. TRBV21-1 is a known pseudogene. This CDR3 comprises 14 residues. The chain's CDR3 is CASIPEVHEGTQYF. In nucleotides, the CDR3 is TGTGCCAGCATCCCTGAGGTACATGAGGGAACCCAGTACTTC.

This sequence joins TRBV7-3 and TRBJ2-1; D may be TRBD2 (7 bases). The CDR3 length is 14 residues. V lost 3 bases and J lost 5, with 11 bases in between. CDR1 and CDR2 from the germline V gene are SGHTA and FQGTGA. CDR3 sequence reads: CASSFGGLDNEQFF. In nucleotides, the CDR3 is TGTGCCAGCAGCTTCGGGGGGCTCGACAATGAGCAGTTCTTC.

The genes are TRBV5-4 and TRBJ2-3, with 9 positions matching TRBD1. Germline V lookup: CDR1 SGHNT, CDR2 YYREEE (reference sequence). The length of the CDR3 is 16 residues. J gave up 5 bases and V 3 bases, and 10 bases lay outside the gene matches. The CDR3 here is CASSSQGALRGDTQYF. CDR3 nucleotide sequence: TGTGCCAGCAGCTCACAGGGGGCTCTCCGGGGAGATACGCAGTATTTT.

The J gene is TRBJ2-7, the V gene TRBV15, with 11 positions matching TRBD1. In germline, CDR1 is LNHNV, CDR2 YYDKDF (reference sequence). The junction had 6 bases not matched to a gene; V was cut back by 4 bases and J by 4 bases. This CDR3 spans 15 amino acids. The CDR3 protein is CATSKDRGLSYEQYF. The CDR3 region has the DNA TGTGCCACCAGCAAGGACAGGGGGCTTTCTTACGAGCAGTACTTC.

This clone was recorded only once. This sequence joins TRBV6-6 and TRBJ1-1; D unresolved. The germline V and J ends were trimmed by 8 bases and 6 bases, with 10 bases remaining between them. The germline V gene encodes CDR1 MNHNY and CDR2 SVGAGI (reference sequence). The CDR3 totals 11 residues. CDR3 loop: CASGSGAEAFF. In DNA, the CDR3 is TGTGCCAGCGGCTCCGGTGCTGAAGCTTTCTTT.

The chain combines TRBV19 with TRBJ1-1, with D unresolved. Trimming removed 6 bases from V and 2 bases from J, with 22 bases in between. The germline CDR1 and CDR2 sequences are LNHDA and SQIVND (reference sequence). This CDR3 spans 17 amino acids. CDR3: CASSRHNTKLKNTEAFF. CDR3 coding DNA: TGTGCCAGTAGCCGACATAACACTAAGCTCAAAAACACTGAAGCTTTCTTT. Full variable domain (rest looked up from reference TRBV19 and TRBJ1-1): DGGITQSPKYLFRKEGQNVTLSCEQNLNHDAMYWYRQDPGQGLRLIYYSQIVNDFQKGDIAEGYSVSREKKESFPLTVTSAQKNPTAFYLCASSRHNTKLKNTEAFFGQGTRLTVV.

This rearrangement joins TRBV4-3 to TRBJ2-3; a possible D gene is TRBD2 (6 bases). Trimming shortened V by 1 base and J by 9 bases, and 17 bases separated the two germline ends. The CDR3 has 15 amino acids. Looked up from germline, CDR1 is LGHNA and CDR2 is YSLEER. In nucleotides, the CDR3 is TGCGCCAGCAGCCAAGGGGACTTCTTTTATAAGACGCAGTATTTT. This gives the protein CASSQGDFFYKTQYF.

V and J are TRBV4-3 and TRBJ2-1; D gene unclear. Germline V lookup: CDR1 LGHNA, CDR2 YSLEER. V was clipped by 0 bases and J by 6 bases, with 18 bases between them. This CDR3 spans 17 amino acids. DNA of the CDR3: TGCGCCAGCAGCCAAGATCGGTGGGCCTCAAGGGTCAATGAGCAGTTCTTC. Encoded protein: CASSQDRWASRVNEQFF.

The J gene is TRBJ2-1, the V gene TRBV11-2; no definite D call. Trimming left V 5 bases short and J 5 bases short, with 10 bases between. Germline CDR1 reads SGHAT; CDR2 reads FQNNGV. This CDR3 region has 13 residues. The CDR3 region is CASSRQTNNEQFF. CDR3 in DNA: TGTGCCAGCAGCAGACAAACAAACAATGAGCAGTTCTTC. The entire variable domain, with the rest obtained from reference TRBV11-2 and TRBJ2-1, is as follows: EAGVAQSPRYKIIEKRQSVAFWCNPISGHATLYWYQQILGQGPKLLIQFQNNGVVDDSQLPKDRFSAERLKGVDSTLKIQPAKLEDSAVYLCASSRQTNNEQFFGPGTRLTVL.

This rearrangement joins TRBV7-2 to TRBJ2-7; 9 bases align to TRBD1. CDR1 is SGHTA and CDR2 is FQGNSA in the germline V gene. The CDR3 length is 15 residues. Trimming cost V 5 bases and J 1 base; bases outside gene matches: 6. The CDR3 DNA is TGTGCCAGCAGCCCACAGGGGGCAACATCCTACGAGCAGTACTTC. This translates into CASSPQGATSYEQYF. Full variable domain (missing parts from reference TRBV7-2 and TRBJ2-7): GAGVSQSPSNKVTEKGKDVELRCDPISGHTALYWYRQSLGQGLEFLIYFQGNSAPDKSGLPSDRFSAERTGGSVSTLTIQRTQQEDSAVYLCASSPQGATSYEQYFGPGTRLTVT.

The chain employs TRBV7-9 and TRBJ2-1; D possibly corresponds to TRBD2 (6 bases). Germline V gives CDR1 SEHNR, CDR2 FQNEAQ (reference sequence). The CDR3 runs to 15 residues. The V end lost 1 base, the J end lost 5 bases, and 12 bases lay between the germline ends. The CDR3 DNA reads TGTGCCAGCAGCTTAGTTTCGGGAGTCCACAATGAGCAGTTCTTC. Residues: CASSLVSGVHNEQFF.

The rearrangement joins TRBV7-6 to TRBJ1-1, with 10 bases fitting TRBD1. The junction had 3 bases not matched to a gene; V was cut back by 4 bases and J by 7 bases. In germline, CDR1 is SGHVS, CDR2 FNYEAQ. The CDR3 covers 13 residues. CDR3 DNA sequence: TGTGCCAGCAGCTGGGACAGGGGAGATGAAGCTTTCTTT. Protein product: CASSWDRGDEAFF. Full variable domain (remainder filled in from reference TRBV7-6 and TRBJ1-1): GAGVSQSPRYKVTKRGQDVALRCDPISGHVSLYWYRQALGQGPEFLTYFNYEAQQDKSGLPNDRFSAERPEGSISTLTIQRTEQRDSAMYRCASSWDRGDEAFFGQGTRLTVV.

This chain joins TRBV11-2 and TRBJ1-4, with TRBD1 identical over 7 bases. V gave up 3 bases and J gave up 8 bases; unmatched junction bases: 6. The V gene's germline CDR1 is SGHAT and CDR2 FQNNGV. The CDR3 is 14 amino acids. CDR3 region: CASSFTGAREKLFF. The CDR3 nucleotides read TGTGCCAGCAGCTTTACAGGGGCGCGGGAAAAACTGTTTTTT.

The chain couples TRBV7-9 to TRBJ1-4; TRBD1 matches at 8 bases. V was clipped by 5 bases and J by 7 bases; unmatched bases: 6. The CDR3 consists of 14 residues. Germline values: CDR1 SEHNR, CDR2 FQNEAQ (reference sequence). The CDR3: CASSPDRVGEKLFF. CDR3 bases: TGTGCCAGCAGCCCGGACAGGGTCGGTGAAAAACTGTTTTTT.

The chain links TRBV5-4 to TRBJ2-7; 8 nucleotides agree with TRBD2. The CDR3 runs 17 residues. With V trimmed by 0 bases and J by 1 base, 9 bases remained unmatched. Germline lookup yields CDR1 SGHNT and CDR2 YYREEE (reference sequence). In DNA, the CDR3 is TGTGCCAGCAGCTTGGGACCCAGCGGGGGCCCTTCCTACGAGCAGTACGTC. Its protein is CASSLGPSGGPSYEQYV.

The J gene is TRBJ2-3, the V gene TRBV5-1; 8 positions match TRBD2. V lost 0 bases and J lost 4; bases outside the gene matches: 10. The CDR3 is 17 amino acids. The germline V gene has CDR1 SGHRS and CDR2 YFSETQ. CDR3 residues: CASSLEMAGGGADTQYF. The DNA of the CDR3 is TGCGCCAGCAGCTTGGAGATGGCGGGGGGCGGGGCAGATACGCAGTATTTT.

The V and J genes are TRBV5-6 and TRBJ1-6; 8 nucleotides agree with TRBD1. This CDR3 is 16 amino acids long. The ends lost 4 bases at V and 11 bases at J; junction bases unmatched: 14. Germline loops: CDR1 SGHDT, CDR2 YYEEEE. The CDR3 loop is CASSPGWGTGKPPLHF. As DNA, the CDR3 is TGTGCCAGCAGCCCCGGGTGGGGGACAGGAAAGCCACCCCTCCACTTT.

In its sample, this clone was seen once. The CDR3 region is CARPSSAAAGGREDTQYF. The CDR3 nucleotides read TGCGCCAGACCCTCCTCCGCAGCGGCGGGGGGGCGGGAAGATACGCAGTATTTT. The V call is TRBV10-1, the J call TRBJ2-3, with 9 nucleotides matching TRBD2. Germline CDR1 reads WNHNN; CDR2 reads SYGVQD (reference sequence). V shed 9 bases, J shed 5 bases, and the junction held 21 bases outside the gene matches. The CDR3 runs to 18 residues.

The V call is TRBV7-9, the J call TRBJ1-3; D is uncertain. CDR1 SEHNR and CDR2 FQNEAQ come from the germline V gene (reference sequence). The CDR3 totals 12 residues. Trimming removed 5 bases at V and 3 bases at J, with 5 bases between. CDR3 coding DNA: TGTGCCAGCAGCCCGAGTGGAAACACCATATATTTT. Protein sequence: CASSPSGNTIYF.

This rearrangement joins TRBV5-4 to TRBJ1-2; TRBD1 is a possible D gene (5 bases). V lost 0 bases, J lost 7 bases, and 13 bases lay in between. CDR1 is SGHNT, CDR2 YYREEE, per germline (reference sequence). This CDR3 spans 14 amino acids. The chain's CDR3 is CASSLDLIQGGYTF. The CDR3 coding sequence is TGTGCCAGCAGCTTGGATTTAATTCAGGGTGGCTACACCTTC.

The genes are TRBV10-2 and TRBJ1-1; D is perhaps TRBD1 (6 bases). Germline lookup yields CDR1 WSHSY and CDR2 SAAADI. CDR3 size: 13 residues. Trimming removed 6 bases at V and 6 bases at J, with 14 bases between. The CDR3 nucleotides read TGCGCCAGCAGCCTTTTGGGGGGCGCTGAAGCTTTCTTT. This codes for CASSLLGGAEAFF.

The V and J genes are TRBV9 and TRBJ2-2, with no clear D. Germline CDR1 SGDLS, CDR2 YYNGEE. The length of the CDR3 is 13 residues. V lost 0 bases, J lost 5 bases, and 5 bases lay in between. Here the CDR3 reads CASSVDGTGELFF. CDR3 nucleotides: TGTGCCAGCAGCGTAGATGGGACCGGGGAGCTGTTTTTT.

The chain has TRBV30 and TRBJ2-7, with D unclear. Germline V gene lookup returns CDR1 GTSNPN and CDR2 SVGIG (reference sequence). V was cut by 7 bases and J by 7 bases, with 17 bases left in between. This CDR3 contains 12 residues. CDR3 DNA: TGTGCCTCGGGTGGTCGTGGTTATGAGCAGTACGTC. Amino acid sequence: CASGGRGYEQYV.

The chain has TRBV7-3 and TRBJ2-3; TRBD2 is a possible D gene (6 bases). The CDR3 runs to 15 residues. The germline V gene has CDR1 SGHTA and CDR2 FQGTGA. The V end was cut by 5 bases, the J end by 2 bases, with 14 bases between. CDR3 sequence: CASSLDGGLTDTQYF. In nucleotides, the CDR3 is TGTGCCAGCAGCCTCGATGGGGGACTCACAGATACGCAGTATTTT.

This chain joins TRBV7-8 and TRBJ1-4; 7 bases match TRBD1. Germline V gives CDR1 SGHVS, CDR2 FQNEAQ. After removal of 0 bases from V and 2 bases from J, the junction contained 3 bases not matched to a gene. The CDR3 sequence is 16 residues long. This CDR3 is CASSLAGRGTNEKLFF. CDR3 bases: TGTGCCAGCAGCTTAGCGGGCAGGGGGACTAATGAAAAACTGTTTTTT.

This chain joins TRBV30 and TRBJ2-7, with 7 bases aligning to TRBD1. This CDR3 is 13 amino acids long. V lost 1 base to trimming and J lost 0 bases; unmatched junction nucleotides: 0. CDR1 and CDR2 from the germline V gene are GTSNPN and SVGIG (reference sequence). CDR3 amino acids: CAWSGDSSYEQYV. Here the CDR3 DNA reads TGTGCCTGGAGTGGGGACAGCTCCTACGAGCAGTACGTC.